These T cell receptor beta chains were read from a single sample in a study of OX40 agonist ivuxolimab in advanced cancers. This table comes from immunoSEQ multiplex PCR, and its TCRdb copy is limited to in-frame clones, with some not included. The sample lists about 35,000 clones, about 84% occurring once. Sequencing used CD4+ or CD8+ T cells sorted from blood, obtained in a trial of the OX40 agonist ivuxolimab. These TCRs come from an adult with an advanced solid tumor such as melanoma, head and neck, liver or kidney cancer. Each CDR3 is given with its conserved first and last residue. D genes are given only for firm matches. Rows may omit the clone size; those that give it use once, few, many or a size class.

j_gene: TRBJ1-2; abundance: -; v_gene: TRBV7-9; d_gene: -; CDR3aa: CASSFSNDGYTF; CDR3nt: TGTGCCAGCAGCTTTTCCAATGATGGCTACACCTTC
j_gene: TRBJ2-7; abundance: -; v_gene: TRBV9; d_gene: -; CDR3aa: CASSVSPGDAYEQYF; CDR3nt: TGTGCCAGCAGCGTCTCCCCGGGGGACGCCTACGAGCAGTACTTC
j_gene: TRBJ2-6; abundance: -; v_gene: TRBV27; d_gene: -; CDR3aa: CASSLEVGANVLTF; CDR3nt: TGTGCCAGCAGCCTAGAGGTTGGGGCCAACGTCCTGACTTTC
j_gene: TRBJ2-1; abundance: -; v_gene: TRBV19; d_gene: -; CDR3aa: CASSIEAGALSDEQFF; CDR3nt: TGTGCCAGTAGTATAGAGGCGGGTGCCTTGTCGGATGAGCAGTTCTTC
j_gene: TRBJ2-2; abundance: -; v_gene: TRBV13; d_gene: -; CDR3aa: CASVSQGTGELFF; CDR3nt: TGTGCCAGCGTATCACAGGGCACCGGGGAGCTGTTTTTT
j_gene: TRBJ1-4; abundance: -; v_gene: TRBV13; d_gene: -; CDR3aa: CASSSDRKLNEKLFF; CDR3nt: TGTGCCAGCAGCTCAGACCGCAAACTAAATGAAAAACTGTTTTTT
j_gene: TRBJ2-7; abundance: -; v_gene: TRBV11-3; d_gene: -; CDR3aa: CASSWSQGTYEQYF; CDR3nt: TGTGCCAGCAGCTGGTCACAAGGAACCTACGAGCAGTACTTC
j_gene: TRBJ2-3; abundance: -; v_gene: TRBV6-4; d_gene: -; CDR3aa: CASSDSASGGTDTQYF; CDR3nt: TGTGCCAGCAGTGACTCGGCCAGCGGTGGCACAGATACGCAGTATTTT
j_gene: TRBJ2-7; abundance: -; v_gene: TRBV2; d_gene: TRBD1; CDR3aa: CASIPSDRVNEQYF; CDR3nt: TGTGCCAGCATTCCCTCGGACAGGGTTAACGAGCAGTACTTC
j_gene: TRBJ1-3; abundance: once; v_gene: TRBV9; d_gene: -; CDR3aa: CASSVDGKRNTIYF; CDR3nt: TGTGCCAGCAGCGTAGACGGGAAAAGGAACACCATATATTTT
j_gene: TRBJ1-1; abundance: -; v_gene: TRBV9; d_gene: -; CDR3aa: CASSVAGRSTEAFF; CDR3nt: TGTGCCAGCAGCGTAGCTGGGAGGAGCACTGAAGCTTTCTTT
j_gene: TRBJ2-2; abundance: -; v_gene: TRBV30; d_gene: -; CDR3aa: CAWLTGELFF; CDR3nt: TGTGCCTGGCTGACCGGGGAGCTGTTTTTT
j_gene: TRBJ2-3; abundance: -; v_gene: TRBV7-3; d_gene: -; CDR3aa: CASAGFSTDTQYF; CDR3nt: TGTGCTTCCGCCGGCTTCAGCACAGATACGCAGTATTTT
j_gene: TRBJ2-2; abundance: -; v_gene: TRBV7-2; d_gene: TRBD2; CDR3aa: CASSFPGLAANTGELFF; CDR3nt: TGTGCCAGCAGCTTTCCCGGACTAGCGGCAAACACCGGGGAGCTGTTTTTT
j_gene: TRBJ2-7; abundance: -; v_gene: TRBV9; d_gene: TRBD1; CDR3aa: CASSVARDRGSEQYF; CDR3nt: TGTGCCAGCAGCGTAGCTCGGGACAGGGGTTCCGAGCAGTACTTC
j_gene: TRBJ1-1; abundance: once; v_gene: TRBV10-3; d_gene: TRBD1; CDR3aa: CAIAVIGTEKAFF; CDR3nt: TGTGCCATTGCTGTAATTGGGACAGAGAAAGCTTTCTTT
j_gene: TRBJ2-3; abundance: -; v_gene: TRBV5-3; d_gene: -; CDR3aa: CARRLFTDTQYF; CDR3nt: TGTGCCAGAAGATTATTCACAGATACGCAGTATTTT
j_gene: TRBJ1-1; abundance: -; v_gene: TRBV6-1; d_gene: TRBD1; CDR3aa: CATTGGGTEAFF; CDR3nt: TGTGCCACTACAGGGGGAGGGACTGAAGCTTTCTTT
j_gene: TRBJ2-2; abundance: -; v_gene: TRBV30; d_gene: -; CDR3aa: CAWVGGPLTGELFF; CDR3nt: TGTGCCTGGGTTGGAGGACCCCTGACCGGGGAGCTGTTTTTT
j_gene: TRBJ2-1; abundance: -; v_gene: TRBV29-1; d_gene: -; CDR3aa: CSVVYLEQFF; CDR3nt: TGCAGCGTTGTCTATCTGGAGCAGTTCTTC
j_gene: TRBJ1-1; abundance: -; v_gene: TRBV15; d_gene: -; CDR3aa: CATSSRSMNTEAFF; CDR3nt: TGTGCCACCAGCAGCAGATCAATGAACACTGAAGCTTTCTTT
j_gene: TRBJ1-4; abundance: -; v_gene: TRBV9; d_gene: -; CDR3aa: CASSVEGGLSEKLFF; CDR3nt: TGTGCCAGCAGCGTAGAGGGAGGGCTTAGTGAAAAACTGTTTTTT
j_gene: TRBJ1-2; abundance: -; v_gene: TRBV28; d_gene: -; CDR3aa: CATSRYGYTF; CDR3nt: TGTGCCACCTCACGTTATGGCTACACCTTC
j_gene: TRBJ2-7; abundance: -; v_gene: TRBV19; d_gene: TRBD2; CDR3aa: CASSTTSGMTYEQYF; CDR3nt: TGTGCCAGTAGTACGACTAGCGGGATGACCTACGAGCAGTACTTC
j_gene: TRBJ2-2; abundance: -; v_gene: TRBV14; d_gene: TRBD1; CDR3aa: CASSQLYTGGDTGELFF; CDR3nt: TGTGCCAGCAGCCAGTTGTATACAGGGGGTGACACCGGGGAGCTGTTTTTT
j_gene: TRBJ1-1; abundance: medium-sized; v_gene: TRBV19; d_gene: -; CDR3aa: CASSATILASAFF; CDR3nt: TGTGCCAGTAGTGCGACAATTCTTGCCAGCGCTTTCTTT
j_gene: TRBJ2-1; abundance: -; v_gene: TRBV30; d_gene: TRBD2; CDR3aa: CAWRGGGAYNEQFF; CDR3nt: TGTGCCTGGAGAGGCGGGGGGGCCTACAATGAGCAGTTCTTC
j_gene: TRBJ2-1; abundance: once; v_gene: TRBV27; d_gene: TRBD2; CDR3aa: CASATGTTYNEQFF; CDR3nt: TGTGCCAGTGCGACCGGGACTACATACAATGAGCAATTCTTC
j_gene: TRBJ2-1; abundance: -; v_gene: TRBV27; d_gene: -; CDR3aa: CASSLSTGTHPYNEQFF; CDR3nt: TGTGCCAGCAGTTTATCTACCGGGACTCACCCCTACAATGAGCAGTTCTTC
j_gene: TRBJ2-2; abundance: -; v_gene: TRBV28; d_gene: TRBD1; CDR3aa: CASSLLTGVNTGELFF; CDR3nt: TGTGCCAGCAGTCTACTCACAGGGGTGAACACCGGGGAGCTGTTTTTT
j_gene: TRBJ2-7; abundance: -; v_gene: TRBV19; d_gene: -; CDR3aa: CASSIPPTGEDAYEQYF; CDR3nt: TGTGCCAGTAGTATACCACCAACGGGAGAGGACGCCTACGAGCAGTACTTC
j_gene: TRBJ2-2; abundance: few; v_gene: TRBV4-3; d_gene: TRBD1; CDR3aa: CASSQDLLVRGSGELFF; CDR3nt: TGCGCCAGCAGCCAAGATCTCCTTGTCAGGGGGTCCGGGGAGCTGTTTTTT
j_gene: TRBJ2-7; abundance: -; v_gene: TRBV6-1; d_gene: TRBD2; CDR3aa: CASSEAGGGLVRDEQYF; CDR3nt: TGTGCCAGCAGTGAAGCGGGCGGGGGGTTGGTACGCGACGAGCAGTACTTC
j_gene: TRBJ2-7; abundance: -; v_gene: TRBV27; d_gene: -; CDR3aa: CASSLIAPASDEQYF; CDR3nt: TGTGCCAGCAGTTTGATAGCACCCGCGAGTGACGAGCAGTACTTC
j_gene: TRBJ2-7; abundance: -; v_gene: TRBV6-5; d_gene: -; CDR3aa: CASSPGRRPYEQYF; CDR3nt: TGTGCCAGCAGTCCGGGACGACGCCCTTACGAGCAGTACTTC
j_gene: TRBJ1-6; abundance: -; v_gene: TRBV4-1; d_gene: -; CDR3aa: CASSQDWQNSPLHF; CDR3nt: TGCGCCAGCAGCCAAGATTGGCAGAATTCACCCCTCCACTTT
j_gene: TRBJ1-2; abundance: -; v_gene: TRBV6-1; d_gene: -; CDR3aa: CASSEAGGTGGYTF; CDR3nt: TGTGCCAGCAGTGAAGCCGGGGGTACAGGTGGCTACACCTTC
j_gene: TRBJ2-7; abundance: -; v_gene: TRBV5-6; d_gene: -; CDR3aa: CASSLGSANEQYF; CDR3nt: TGTGCCAGCAGCTTGGGGTCGGCCAACGAGCAGTACTTC
j_gene: TRBJ1-1; abundance: -; v_gene: TRBV27; d_gene: -; CDR3aa: CASKWGRGAAFF; CDR3nt: TGTGCCAGCAAATGGGGCAGGGGCGCAGCTTTCTTT
j_gene: TRBJ2-7; abundance: medium-sized; v_gene: TRBV25-1; d_gene: -; CDR3aa: CASSDRREQYF; CDR3nt: TGTGCCAGCAGCGACCGCAGGGAGCAGTACTTC
j_gene: TRBJ1-5; abundance: medium-sized; v_gene: TRBV5-8; d_gene: -; CDR3aa: CASSSYPPQHF; CDR3nt: TGTGCCAGCAGCTCCTATCCGCCCCAGCATTTT
j_gene: TRBJ2-5; abundance: -; v_gene: TRBV7-9; d_gene: -; CDR3aa: CASSGTNDQETQYF; CDR3nt: TGTGCCAGCAGCGGGACAAACGACCAAGAGACCCAGTACTTC
j_gene: TRBJ2-7; abundance: -; v_gene: TRBV27; d_gene: -; CDR3aa: CATGLGQPYEQYF; CDR3nt: TGTGCCACGGGCCTCGGACAGCCCTACGAGCAGTACTTC
j_gene: TRBJ2-3; abundance: -; v_gene: TRBV10-2; d_gene: TRBD2; CDR3aa: CASSGEREGQGYTIDTQYF; CDR3nt: TGCGCCAGCAGTGGTGAGCGGGAGGGCCAGGGATATACCATAGATACGCAGTATTTT
j_gene: TRBJ2-7; abundance: -; v_gene: TRBV9; d_gene: -; CDR3aa: CASSVAGGHEQYF; CDR3nt: TGTGCCAGCAGCGTAGCGGGGGGCCACGAGCAGTACTTC
j_gene: TRBJ1-1; abundance: -; v_gene: TRBV5-4; d_gene: TRBD1; CDR3aa: CASSLSGTAEAFF; CDR3nt: TGTGCCAGCAGCTTGTCCGGGACAGCTGAAGCTTTCTTT
j_gene: TRBJ2-1; abundance: -; v_gene: TRBV27; d_gene: -; CDR3aa: CASSLTAGSYNEQFF; CDR3nt: TGTGCCAGCAGTTTAACAGCTGGTTCCTACAATGAGCAGTTCTTC
j_gene: TRBJ1-1; abundance: -; v_gene: TRBV19; d_gene: TRBD1; CDR3aa: CASTKQGADTEAFF; CDR3nt: TGTGCCAGTACAAAACAGGGGGCGGACACTGAAGCTTTCTTT
j_gene: TRBJ2-1; abundance: many; v_gene: TRBV4-2; d_gene: -; CDR3aa: CASSPTNNEQFF; CDR3nt: TGTGCCAGCAGCCCCACTAACAATGAGCAGTTCTTC
j_gene: TRBJ2-2; abundance: few; v_gene: TRBV7-6; d_gene: TRBD1; CDR3aa: CASSLAPGTGRAGELFF; CDR3nt: TGTGCCAGCAGCTTAGCGCCCGGGACAGGGAGGGCCGGGGAGCTGTTTTTT
j_gene: TRBJ1-1; abundance: -; v_gene: TRBV29-1; d_gene: -; CDR3aa: CSVDGGSNTEAFF; CDR3nt: TGCAGCGTTGATGGAGGCAGTAACACTGAAGCTTTCTTT